This TCR beta chain was found in a study of blood T cell repertoires in COVID-19. Study overall: Samples of COVID-19 (acute and convalescent) were obtained from the United States, Italy and Spain. T cells, B-cell-depleted T cells, or PBMCs supplied cDNA or gDNA.

Germline V gene data show CDR1 as MNHEY and CDR2 as SVGAGI. This CDR3 region has 14 residues. V lost 5 bases to trimming and J lost 4 bases, with 14 bases between them. In the authors' methods: Estimated nucleated cell counts came from reference gene primer amplification. Assay used: immunoSEQ multiplex PCR; TCRdb lists only in-frame clones, some missing. Clonal size and the V and J genes are those of that table, whereas D and trimming came from the DNA. The sample yields about 160,000 clones, 85% to 95% seen once. Seattle patients were enrolled while actively infected and followed longitudinally. The V and J genes are TRBV6-5 and TRBJ1-2; D is undetermined. Material: peripheral blood. This sequence originates from a woman aged 55 to 70 with COVID-19, enrolled during active disease. CDR3 DNA sequence: TGTGCCAGCAGTCTCTCCGGGGAGAGCTATGGCTACACCTTC. Amino acids: CASSLSGESYGYTF.